This TCR beta chain was sequenced during a study of OX40 agonist ivuxolimab in advanced cancers. The protocol was immunoSEQ multiplex PCR, while the TCRdb copy is restricted to in-frame clones and leaves out a portion. The sample shows 55,000 or so clones, 88% of them seen only once. As to this clone: Antigen: not known.

V was clipped by 5 bases and J by 2 bases; unmatched bases: 6. There are 15 residues in the CDR3. From germline, CDR1 is SGHDT and CDR2 YYEEEE. Broader study findings: The 0.1-3.0 mg/kg partial responders had among the lowest clonal expansion. Low normalized T-cell clonal expansion was additionally recorded for some nonresponders. Researchers did not establish what antigens the expanded peripheral T cells target.

The sequenced sample was CD4+ or CD8+ T cells sorted from blood, obtained in a trial of the OX40 agonist ivuxolimab. This sequence was found in an adult with an advanced solid tumor such as melanoma, head and neck, liver or kidney cancer. The rearrangement joins TRBV5-6 to TRBJ2-3; 9 bases match TRBD1. The CDR3 protein is CASRQTGGPTDTQYF. The CDR3, as DNA: TGTGCCAGCAGACAAACAGGGGGCCCCACAGATACGCAGTATTTT.